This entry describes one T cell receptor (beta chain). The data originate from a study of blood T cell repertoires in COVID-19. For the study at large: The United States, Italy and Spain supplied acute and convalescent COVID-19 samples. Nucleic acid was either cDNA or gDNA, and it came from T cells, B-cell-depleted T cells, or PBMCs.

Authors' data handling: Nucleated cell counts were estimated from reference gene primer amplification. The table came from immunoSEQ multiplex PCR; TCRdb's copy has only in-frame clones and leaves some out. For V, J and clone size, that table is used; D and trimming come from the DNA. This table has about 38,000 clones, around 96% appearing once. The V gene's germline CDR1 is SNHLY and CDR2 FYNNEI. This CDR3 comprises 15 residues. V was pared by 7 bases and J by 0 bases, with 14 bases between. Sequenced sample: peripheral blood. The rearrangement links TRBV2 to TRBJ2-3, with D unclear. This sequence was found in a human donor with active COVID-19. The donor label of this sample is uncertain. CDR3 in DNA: TGTGCCAGCACGGGTATGACTTCTAGCACAGATACGCAGTATTTT. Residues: CASTGMTSSTDTQYF.